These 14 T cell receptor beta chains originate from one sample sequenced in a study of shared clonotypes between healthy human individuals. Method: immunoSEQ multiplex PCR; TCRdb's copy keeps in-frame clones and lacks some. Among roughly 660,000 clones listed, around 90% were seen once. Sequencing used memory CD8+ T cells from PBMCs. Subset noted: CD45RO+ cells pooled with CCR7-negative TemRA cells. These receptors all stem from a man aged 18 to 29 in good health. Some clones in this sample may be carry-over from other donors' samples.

This CDR3 reads CASSLGGRGYNEQFF. CDR3 bases: TGTGCCAGCAGCCTTGGGGGCCGGGGCTACAATGAGCAGTTCTTC. The chain links TRBV28 to TRBJ2-1; D is possibly TRBD1 (6 bases). Deletions cut 6 bases from V and 3 bases from J, with 15 bases between. Germline V gene lookup returns CDR1 MDHEN and CDR2 SYDVKM. The CDR3 contains 15 residues.

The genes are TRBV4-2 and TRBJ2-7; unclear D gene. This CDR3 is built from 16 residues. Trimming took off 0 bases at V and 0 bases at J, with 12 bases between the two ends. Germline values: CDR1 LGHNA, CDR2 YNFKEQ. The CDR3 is CASSQDEGWGSYEQYF. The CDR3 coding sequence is TGTGCCAGCAGCCAAGACGAAGGGTGGGGCTCCTACGAGCAGTACTTC.

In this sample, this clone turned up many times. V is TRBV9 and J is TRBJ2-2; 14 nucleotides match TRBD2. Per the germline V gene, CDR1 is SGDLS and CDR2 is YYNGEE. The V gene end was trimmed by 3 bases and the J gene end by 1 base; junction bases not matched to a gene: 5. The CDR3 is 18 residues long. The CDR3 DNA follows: TGTGCCAGCAGCGCCTCCGGGACTAGCGGGAGGAACACCGGGGAGCTGTTTTTT. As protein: CASSASGTSGRNTGELFF.

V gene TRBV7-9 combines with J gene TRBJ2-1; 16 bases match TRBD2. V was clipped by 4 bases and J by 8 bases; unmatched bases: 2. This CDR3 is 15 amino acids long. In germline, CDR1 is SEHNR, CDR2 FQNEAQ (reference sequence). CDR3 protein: CASSYGTSGRDEQFF. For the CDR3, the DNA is TGTGCCAGCAGCTATGGGACTAGCGGGAGGGATGAGCAGTTCTTC. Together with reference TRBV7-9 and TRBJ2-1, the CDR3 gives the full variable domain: DTGVSQNPRHKITKRGQNVTFRCDPISEHNRLYWYRQTLGQGPEFLTYFQNEAQLEKSRLLSDRFSAERPKGSFSTLEIQRTEQGDSAMYLCASSYGTSGRDEQFFGPGTRLTVL.

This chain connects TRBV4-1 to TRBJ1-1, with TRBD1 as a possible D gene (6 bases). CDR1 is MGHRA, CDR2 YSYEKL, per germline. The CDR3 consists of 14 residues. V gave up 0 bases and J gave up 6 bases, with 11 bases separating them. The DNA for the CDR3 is TGCGCCAGCAGCCAAGATAGGGGGATCGCTGAAGCTTTCTTT. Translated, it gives CASSQDRGIAEAFF.

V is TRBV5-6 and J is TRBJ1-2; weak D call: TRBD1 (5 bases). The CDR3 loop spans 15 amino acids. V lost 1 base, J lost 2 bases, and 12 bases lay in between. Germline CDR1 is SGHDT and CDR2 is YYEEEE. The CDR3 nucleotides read TGTGCCAGCAGCTTGACAGGAAGCCTCAACTATGGCTACACCTTC. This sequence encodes CASSLTGSLNYGYTF.

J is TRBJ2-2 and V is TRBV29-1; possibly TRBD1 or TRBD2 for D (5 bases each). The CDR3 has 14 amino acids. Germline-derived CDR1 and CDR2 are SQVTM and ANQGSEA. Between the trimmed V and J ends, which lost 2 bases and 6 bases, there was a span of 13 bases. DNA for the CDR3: TGCAGCGTTGAACCTCGTGGGGGATCCGGGGAGCTGTTTTTT. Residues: CSVEPRGGSGELFF.

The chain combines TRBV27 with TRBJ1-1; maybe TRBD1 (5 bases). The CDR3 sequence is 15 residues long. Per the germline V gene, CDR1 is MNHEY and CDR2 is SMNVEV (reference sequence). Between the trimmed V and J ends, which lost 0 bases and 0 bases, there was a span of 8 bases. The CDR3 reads CASSLSGGVNTEAFF. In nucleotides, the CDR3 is TGTGCCAGCAGTTTATCCGGGGGAGTGAACACTGAAGCTTTCTTT.

CDR3 nucleotide sequence: TGTGCCAGCAGCAAAGGAGGGGTCCCCCAGGAGACCCAGTACTTC. It translates to CASSKGGVPQETQYF. J is TRBJ2-5 and V is TRBV9, with TRBD2 as a possible D gene (6 bases). The CDR3 length is 15 residues. Germline loops: CDR1 SGDLS, CDR2 YYNGEE. With 4 bases removed from V and 5 bases from J, the gap between germline ends came to 18 bases.

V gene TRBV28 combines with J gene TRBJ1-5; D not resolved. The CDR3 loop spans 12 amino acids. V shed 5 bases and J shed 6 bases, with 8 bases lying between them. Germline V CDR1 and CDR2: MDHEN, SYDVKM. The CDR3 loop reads CASSTDAQPQHF. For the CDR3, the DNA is TGTGCCAGCAGTACGGACGCTCAGCCCCAGCATTTT.

CDR3 bases: TGTGCCAGTAGTATAGTGAGGCTAGCCTACAATGAGCAGTTCTTC. Protein sequence: CASSIVRLAYNEQFF. V is TRBV19 and J is TRBJ2-1; D gene ambiguous. The length of the CDR3 is 15 residues. Germline loops: CDR1 LNHDA, CDR2 SQIVND (reference sequence). V was pared by 1 base and J by 2 bases, with 9 bases between.

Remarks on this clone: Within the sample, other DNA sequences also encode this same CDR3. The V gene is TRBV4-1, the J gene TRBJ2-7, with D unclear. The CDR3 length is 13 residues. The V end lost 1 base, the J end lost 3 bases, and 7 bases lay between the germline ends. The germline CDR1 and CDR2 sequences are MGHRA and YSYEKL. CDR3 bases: TGCGCCAGCAGCCAAGCTCTTGGCTACGAGCAGTACTTC. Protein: CASSQALGYEQYF.

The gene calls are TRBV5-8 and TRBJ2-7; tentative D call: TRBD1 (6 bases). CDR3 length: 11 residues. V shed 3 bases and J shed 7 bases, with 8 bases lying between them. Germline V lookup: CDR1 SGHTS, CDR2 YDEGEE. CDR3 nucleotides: TGTGCCAGCAGCTACGGGACAGAGCAGTACTTC. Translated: CASSYGTEQYF.

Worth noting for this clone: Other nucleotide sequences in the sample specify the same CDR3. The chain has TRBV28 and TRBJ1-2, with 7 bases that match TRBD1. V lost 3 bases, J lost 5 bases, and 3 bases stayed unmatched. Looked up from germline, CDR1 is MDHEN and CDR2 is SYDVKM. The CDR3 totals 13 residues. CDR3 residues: CASSFRTGYGYTF. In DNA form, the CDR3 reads TGTGCCAGCAGTTTCCGGACAGGATATGGCTACACCTTC.